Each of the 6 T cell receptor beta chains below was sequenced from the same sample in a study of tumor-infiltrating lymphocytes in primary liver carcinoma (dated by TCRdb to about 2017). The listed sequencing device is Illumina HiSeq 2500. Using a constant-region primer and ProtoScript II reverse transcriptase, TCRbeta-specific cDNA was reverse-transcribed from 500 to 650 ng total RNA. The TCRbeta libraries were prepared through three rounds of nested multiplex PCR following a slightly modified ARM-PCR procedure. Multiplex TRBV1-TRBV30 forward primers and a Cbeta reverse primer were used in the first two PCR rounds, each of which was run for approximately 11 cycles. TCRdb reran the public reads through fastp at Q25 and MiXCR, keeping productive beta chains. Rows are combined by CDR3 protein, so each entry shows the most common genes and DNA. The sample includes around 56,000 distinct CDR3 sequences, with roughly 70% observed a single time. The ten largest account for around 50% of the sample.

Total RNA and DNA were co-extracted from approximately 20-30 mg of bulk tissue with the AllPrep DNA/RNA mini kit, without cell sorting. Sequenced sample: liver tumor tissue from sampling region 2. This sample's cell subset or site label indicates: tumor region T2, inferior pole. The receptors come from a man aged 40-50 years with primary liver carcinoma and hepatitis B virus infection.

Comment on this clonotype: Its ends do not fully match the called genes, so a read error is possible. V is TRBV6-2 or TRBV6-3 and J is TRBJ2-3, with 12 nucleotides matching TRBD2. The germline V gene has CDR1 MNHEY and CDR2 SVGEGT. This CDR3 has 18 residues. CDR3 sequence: CASSFLRLAGAGAYTQYF. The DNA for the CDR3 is TGCGCCAGCAGCTTCCTCCGACTAGCGGGAGCGGGGGCATATACGCAGTATTTT.

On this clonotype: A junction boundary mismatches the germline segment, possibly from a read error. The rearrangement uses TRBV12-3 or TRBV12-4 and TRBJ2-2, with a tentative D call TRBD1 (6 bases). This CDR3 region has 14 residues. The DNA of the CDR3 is TGTGCCAGCAGTCCCGACAGGACCGTCGGGGAGCTCTTTTTT. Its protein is CASSPDRTVGELFF.

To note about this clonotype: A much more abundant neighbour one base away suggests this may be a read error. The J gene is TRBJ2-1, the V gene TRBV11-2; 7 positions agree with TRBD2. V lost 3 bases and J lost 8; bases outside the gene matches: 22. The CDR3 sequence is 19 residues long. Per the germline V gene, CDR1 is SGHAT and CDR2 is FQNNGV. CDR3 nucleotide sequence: TGTGCCAGCAGCTTCCAATGGGTGCCTGGGACTGGCGGGAGTCATGAGCAGTTCTTC. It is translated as CASSFQWVPGTGGSHEQFF.

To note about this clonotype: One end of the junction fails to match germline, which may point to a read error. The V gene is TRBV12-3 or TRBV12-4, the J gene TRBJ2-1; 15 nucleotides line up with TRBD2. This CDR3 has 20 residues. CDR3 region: CASSSNLPGLAGGRSGEQIF. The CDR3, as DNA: TGTGCCAGCAGTTCAAACCTTCCGGGACTAGCGGGAGGAAGGTCGGGTGAGCAGATCTTC.

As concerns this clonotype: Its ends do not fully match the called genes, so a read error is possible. The CDR3 nucleotides are TGTGCCGGTAGCTTTGCGGGATCGAACACCGGGGAGCTGTTTTTC. This sequence encodes CAGSFAGSNTGELFF. The chain is built from TRBV11-2 and TRBJ2-2, with D possibly TRBD2 on 6 matching bases. CDR1 SGHAT and CDR2 FQNNGV come from the germline V gene. The CDR3 loop spans 15 amino acids. The whole variable domain, remainder taken from reference TRBV11-2 and TRBJ2-2, is EAGVAQSPRYKIIEKRQSVAFWCNPISGHATLYWYQQILGQGPKLLIQFQNNGVVDDSQLPKDRFSAERLKGVDSTLKIQPAKLEDSAVYLCAGSFAGSNTGELFFGEGSRLTVL.

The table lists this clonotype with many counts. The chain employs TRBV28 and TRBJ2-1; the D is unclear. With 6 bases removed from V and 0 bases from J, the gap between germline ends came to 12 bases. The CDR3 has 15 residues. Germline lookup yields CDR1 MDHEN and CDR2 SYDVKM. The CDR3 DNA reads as TGTGCCAGCAGCCCCCCTCCCAGCTCCTACAATGAGCAGTTCTTC. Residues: CASSPPPSSYNEQFF.